Following are 15 T cell receptor beta chains from one sample sequenced in a study of brain T cells in children with intractable seizures. Time point here: blood from clinic visit 5 months post-surgery; TSC patient then seizure free. Generated by immunoSEQ multiplex PCR, the TCRdb table keeps only in-frame clones and is missing some. The sample holds hundreds of thousands of clones, nearly 95% seen once. Sequences were derived from peripheral blood, sampled less than 6 months after surgery. These TCRs come from a boy in the first two years of life with tuberous sclerosis and intractable seizures.

The chain combines TRBV9 with TRBJ2-1; 8 bases line up with TRBD2. The germline V gene encodes CDR1 SGDLS and CDR2 YYNGEE. This CDR3 has 15 residues. V shed 1 base and J 4 bases; nucleotides not matched to a gene: 4. Here the CDR3 DNA reads TGTGCCAGCAGCGTAAGCGGGAGTCAATACAATGAGCAGTTCTTC. It yields the protein CASSVSGSQYNEQFF.

The chain has TRBV6-2 or TRBV6-3 and TRBJ2-7; 10 bases fit TRBD2. The CDR3 totals 17 residues. Germline CDR1 is MNHEY and CDR2 is SVGEGT. The V gene end was trimmed by 2 bases and the J gene end by 1 base; junction bases not matched to a gene: 8. The chain's CDR3 is CASSYALLAGRSYEQYF. Here the CDR3 DNA reads TGTGCCAGCAGTTACGCCTTACTAGCGGGGAGGTCCTACGAGCAGTACTTC.

The V gene is TRBV7-3, the J gene TRBJ1-1, with a tentative D call TRBD1 (6 bases). Germline V gene data show CDR1 as SGHTA and CDR2 as FQGTGA. V dropped 5 bases and J dropped 4 bases, with 11 bases sitting between them. CDR3 size: 13 residues. CDR3 amino acids: CASSGGGFTEAFF. For the CDR3, the DNA is TGTGCCAGCAGCGGAGGGGGTTTCACTGAAGCTTTCTTT. Full variable domain (missing parts from reference TRBV7-3 and TRBJ1-1): GAGVSQTPSNKVTEKGKYVELRCDPISGHTALYWYRQSLGQGPEFLIYFQGTGAADDSGLPNDRFFAVRPEGSVSTLKIQRTERGDSAVYLCASSGGGFTEAFFGQGTRLTVV.

The chain employs TRBV28 and TRBJ2-7; 8 bases fit TRBD2. There are 14 residues in the CDR3. Trimming removed 5 bases from V and 2 bases from J; junction bases left unmatched: 5. Germline lookup yields CDR1 MDHEN and CDR2 SYDVKM. The CDR3 loop is CASSRGGLPYEQYF. DNA for the CDR3: TGTGCCAGCAGTCGGGGGGGCCTACCCTACGAGCAGTACTTC.

The chain recombines TRBV9 with TRBJ1-5; 11 bases fit TRBD1. V lost 3 bases to trimming and J lost 7 bases; unmatched junction nucleotides: 6. Germline lookup yields CDR1 SGDLS and CDR2 YYNGEE. The CDR3 spans 15 residues. CDR3 coding DNA: TGTGCCAGCAGCGAGGGGCGGGACAGGGGGCAGCCCCAGCATTTT. Protein product: CASSEGRDRGQPQHF.

Here the CDR3 DNA reads TGTGCCAGCAGCGGACCACGGGATCTCACGGACGGCTCCTACAATGAGCAGTTCTTC. Translating it yields CASSGPRDLTDGSYNEQFF. The chain employs TRBV9 and TRBJ2-1; TRBD2 might be the D (5 bases). V was pared by 3 bases and J by 0 bases, with 22 bases between. In germline, CDR1 is SGDLS, CDR2 YYNGEE. The CDR3 has 19 residues.

This chain links TRBV25-1 with TRBJ2-7; tentatively, D is TRBD2 (5 bases). The CDR3 is made up of 15 amino acids. Trimming cost V 7 bases and J 0 bases, with 16 bases left between them. CDR1 and CDR2 from the germline V gene are MGHDK and SYGVNS. The CDR3 is CASTPPGVSSYEQYF. CDR3 nucleotides: TGTGCCAGCACTCCCCCCGGGGTGAGCTCCTACGAGCAGTACTTC.

In its sample, this clone was seen once. The chain couples TRBV5-1 to TRBJ2-5; D remains unclear. Germline lookup yields CDR1 SGHRS and CDR2 YFSETQ. CDR3 length equals 20 residues. Trimming pared 0 bases from V and 7 bases from J, leaving 31 bases between. The CDR3 spells CASSLGPGSAPRAPPGTQYF. In DNA form, the CDR3 reads TGCGCCAGCAGCTTGGGTCCAGGTTCCGCCCCCCGGGCGCCCCCCGGGACCCAGTACTTC.

The gene calls are TRBV6-1 and TRBJ1-2; the D is unclear. The CDR3 runs to 14 residues. The V gene's germline CDR1 is MNHNS and CDR2 SASEGT. V lost 2 bases to trimming and J lost 0 bases, with 7 bases between them. Here the CDR3 reads CASSELASNYGYTF. The CDR3 coding sequence is TGTGCCAGCAGTGAACTGGCGTCTAACTATGGCTACACCTTC.

J is TRBJ2-5 and V is TRBV28, with 9 nucleotides matching TRBD1. J was trimmed by 5 bases and V by 6 bases; bases with no gene match: 7. The CDR3 consists of 14 residues. Germline values: CDR1 MDHEN, CDR2 SYDVKM. CDR3 residues: CASRQTGGLETQYF. The CDR3, as DNA: TGTGCCAGCAGACAGACAGGGGGGTTGGAGACCCAGTACTTC.

This clone was found once. J is TRBJ1-2 and V is TRBV7-6; a weak D match, TRBD1 (5 bases). CDR3 length: 15 amino acids. V lost 5 bases and J lost 4, with 17 bases in between. CDR1 SGHVS and CDR2 FNYEAQ come from the germline V gene. CDR3 sequence: CASSPGTGASYGYTF. CDR3 nucleotides: TGTGCCAGCAGCCCGGGGACCGGAGCGTCCTATGGCTACACCTTC.

The chain recombines TRBV5-1 with TRBJ2-3; D is perhaps TRBD2 (5 bases). Per germline, CDR1 SGHRS and CDR2 YFSETQ. This CDR3 spans 15 amino acids. V gave up 0 bases and J gave up 6 bases, with 14 bases separating them. The CDR3 region is CASSLEASPGDTQYF. CDR3 nucleotides: TGCGCCAGCAGCTTGGAGGCTAGCCCGGGGGATACGCAGTATTTT.

The chain carries TRBV4-1 and TRBJ2-3; tentatively, D is TRBD1 (6 bases). Trimming took off 0 bases at V and 7 bases at J, with 17 bases between the two ends. This CDR3 has 16 amino acids. Looked up from germline, CDR1 is MGHRA and CDR2 is YSYEKL. The CDR3 loop reads CASSQDSPGVVYTQYF. Written as DNA, the CDR3 is TGCGCCAGCAGCCAAGATAGCCCAGGGGTTGTGTATACGCAGTATTTT.

The gene calls are TRBV5-1 and TRBJ2-6; D is unresolved. CDR1 SGHRS and CDR2 YFSETQ come from the germline V gene. Between the trimmed V and J ends, which lost 4 bases and 0 bases, there was a span of 11 bases. CDR3 length: 16 residues. The CDR3 sequence: CASSRIRNSGANVLTF. CDR3 coding DNA: TGCGCCAGCAGCCGGATCAGGAACTCTGGGGCCAACGTCCTGACTTTC. The variable domain in full, completed from reference TRBV5-1 and TRBJ2-6, reads KAGVTQTPRYLIKTRGQQVTLSCSPISGHRSVSWYQQTPGQGLQFLFEYFSETQRNKGNFPGRFSGRQFSNSRSEMNVSTLELGDSALYLCASSRIRNSGANVLTFGAGSRLTVL.

The rearrangement uses TRBV7-3 and TRBJ2-5, with D perhaps matching TRBD1 or TRBD2 (5 bases each). Trimming pared 2 bases from V and 1 base from J, leaving 5 bases between. Germline assignment: CDR1 SGHTA and CDR2 FQGTGA. This CDR3 has 13 residues. The CDR3 reads CASSLGTQETQYF. As DNA, the CDR3 is TGTGCCAGCAGCTTAGGGACCCAAGAGACCCAGTACTTC.